This entry lists 29 T cell receptor beta chains sequenced from one sample in a study of blood T cells in healthy people across ages. Using a J-beta primer mix together with a sample-barcoded 5' primer, a second PCR was run for roughly 6 to 11 cycles. MiXCR, applied by TCRdb to the 5' RACE reads, yields one record per CDR3 protein. The data contain almost 800,000 distinct CDR3 sequences, about three fifths of them singletons. Material: blood. These receptors all stem from a man aged 30 to 45 in good health.

Regarding this clonotype: This sequence may be a read error, since a much larger clone differs from it by one base. J is TRBJ2-1 and V is TRBV7-2, with D possibly being TRBD2 (5 bases). V was clipped by 3 bases and J by 6 bases, with 12 bases between them. Looked up from germline, CDR1 is SGHTA and CDR2 is FQGNSA. The CDR3 is 14 residues long. CDR3 in amino acids: CASSFAAAGNEQFF. The CDR3, as DNA: TGTGCCAGCAGCTTCGCAGCGGCGGGCAATGAGCAGTTCTTC.

V gene TRBV3-1 combines with J gene TRBJ2-3; D possibly corresponds to TRBD2 (7 bases). Germline-derived CDR1 and CDR2 are LGHDT and YNNKEL (reference sequence). V was pared by 4 bases and J by 13 bases, with 21 bases between. This CDR3 contains 14 residues. CDR3 region: CASSPGATAGLEYF. In nucleotides, the CDR3 is TGTGCCAGCAGCCCGGGGGCTACAGCGGGACTTGAGTATTTT.

V usage is TRBV6-5 and J usage is TRBJ2-5; 14 bases are a match to TRBD2. The germline V gene has CDR1 MNHEY and CDR2 SVGAGI. V shed 0 bases, J shed 7 bases, and the junction held 10 bases outside the gene matches. This CDR3 region has 18 residues. CDR3 residues: CASSYSSPTSGRVGTQYF. CDR3 in DNA: TGTGCCAGCAGTTACTCCTCCCCGACTAGCGGGAGGGTTGGGACCCAGTACTTC.

The V call is TRBV20-1, the J call TRBJ2-1; no clear D gene. Trimming took off 4 bases at V and 13 bases at J, with 14 bases between the two ends. This CDR3 region has 11 residues. Germline loops: CDR1 DFQATT, CDR2 SNEGSKA (reference sequence). The CDR3 here is CSANEVGLQFF. DNA for the CDR3: TGCAGTGCTAACGAAGTCGGGCTCCAGTTCTTC.

This clonotype was counted only a few times. The chain employs TRBV25-1 and TRBJ2-5; the D call may be TRBD1 or TRBD2 (5 bases each). The CDR3 contains 13 residues. V was cut by 1 base and J by 7 bases, with 10 bases left in between. Per germline, CDR1 MGHDK and CDR2 SYGVNS. The CDR3 coding sequence is TGTGCCAGCAGTGAATTGGGGGAAGCGACCCAGTACTTC. Protein: CASSELGEATQYF.

Many counts were recorded for this clonotype. The chain combines TRBV6-2 or TRBV6-3 with TRBJ1-5; D gene ambiguous. Germline V gene sequence: CDR1 MNHEY, CDR2 SVGEGT. V lost 2 bases and J lost 3, with 14 bases in between. This CDR3 region has 16 residues. In nucleotides, the CDR3 is TGTGCCAGCAGTTACCCCACCAGGAGGGTCAATCAGCCCCAGCATTTT. Its translation: CASSYPTRRVNQPQHF.

The genes are TRBV11-2 and TRBJ2-1; maybe TRBD2 (7 bases). Germline V lookup: CDR1 SGHAT, CDR2 FQNNGV. V was clipped by 0 bases and J by 9 bases, with 15 bases between them. CDR3 length equals 15 residues. The CDR3 region has the DNA TGTGCCAGCAGCTTAGAGAGTGGGGGGGCCGGTGAGCAGTTCTTC. This codes for CASSLESGGAGEQFF.

The sample holds a few counts of this clonotype. The chain combines TRBV5-1 with TRBJ2-1; weak D call: TRBD2 (5 bases). V lost 1 base and J lost 8, with 10 bases in between. The CDR3 is 13 amino acids. Per the germline V gene, CDR1 is SGHRS and CDR2 is YFSETQ. CDR3 DNA: TGCGCCAGCAGCTTGTCAGCCGGGGATGAGCAGTTCTTC. Translating it yields CASSLSAGDEQFF.

There are a few counts of this clonotype. J is TRBJ2-7 and V is TRBV5-1; 8 nucleotides line up with TRBD1. This CDR3 has 15 amino acids. The ends lost 0 bases at V and 2 bases at J; junction bases unmatched: 4. The germline V gene encodes CDR1 SGHRS and CDR2 YFSETQ. The CDR3 sequence is CASSLAETGAYEQYF. CDR3 nucleotide sequence: TGCGCCAGCAGCTTGGCCGAGACAGGGGCCTACGAGCAGTACTTC.

The J gene is TRBJ2-5, the V gene TRBV7-2; no clear D. With 4 bases removed from V and 2 bases from J, the gap between germline ends came to 11 bases. Germline V gene lookup returns CDR1 SGHTA and CDR2 FQGNSA. This CDR3 region has 14 residues. The chain's CDR3 is CASSSPGGQETQYF. CDR3 DNA: TGTGCCAGCAGCTCCCCCGGTGGTCAAGAGACCCAGTACTTC.

The rearrangement links TRBV5-1 to TRBJ1-6, with unresolved D. The CDR3 is 14 amino acids. V was cut by 0 bases and J by 5 bases, with 6 bases left in between. Germline V gives CDR1 SGHRS, CDR2 YFSETQ. CDR3 in DNA: TGCGCCAGCAGCTTGGGGAGTAATAATTCACCCCTCCACTTT. Protein sequence: CASSLGSNNSPLHF.

The chain recombines TRBV6-5 with TRBJ2-7; 7 nucleotides match TRBD1. This CDR3 is built from 17 residues. The J segment lost 3 bases and the V segment lost 3 bases, leaving 14 bases of the junction unmatched. Germline CDR1 reads MNHEY; CDR2 reads SVGAGI. CDR3 protein: CASSYGPRQGFYYEQYF. The CDR3 DNA follows: TGTGCCAGCAGTTATGGCCCTCGACAGGGATTTTACTACGAGCAGTACTTC.

The chain links TRBV7-3 to TRBJ2-1; tentatively, D is TRBD1 (5 bases). Deletions cut 5 bases from V and 5 bases from J, with 10 bases between. Germline V gene data show CDR1 as SGHTA and CDR2 as FQGTGA. This CDR3 comprises 13 residues. CDR3 sequence reads: CASSLDSDNEQFF. In DNA, the CDR3 is TGTGCCAGCAGCCTCGACAGCGACAATGAGCAGTTCTTC.

The rearrangement uses TRBV7-2 and TRBJ2-7; 9 nucleotides match TRBD1. The CDR3 is 15 residues long. With V trimmed by 6 bases and J by 5 bases, 11 bases remained unmatched. The germline gives CDR1 SGHTA, CDR2 FQGNSA. CDR3 DNA sequence: TGTGCCAGCAGACCAACAGGGGGCGCGAAAAACGAGCAGTACTTC. This gives the protein CASRPTGGAKNEQYF.

A single count supports this clonotype. The V and J genes are TRBV19 and TRBJ1-2, with a tentative D call TRBD1 (5 bases). With 7 bases removed from V and 1 base from J, the gap between germline ends came to 16 bases. CDR1 LNHDA and CDR2 SQIVND come from the germline V gene (reference sequence). The CDR3 runs 15 residues. CDR3 residues: CASNRQGTFNYGYTF. The CDR3 region has the DNA TGTGCCAGTAATCGGCAGGGCACCTTTAACTATGGCTACACCTTC.

The V and J genes are TRBV7-2 and TRBJ2-4; no clear D. V was cut by 1 base and J by 1 base, with 8 bases left in between. The CDR3 is 15 residues long. Germline values: CDR1 SGHTA, CDR2 FQGNSA. The CDR3 DNA is TGTGCCAGCAGCTTAGTCCTGGGGGCCAAAAACATTCAGTACTTC. It yields the protein CASSLVLGAKNIQYF.

V gene TRBV7-2 combines with J gene TRBJ1-4, with a weak D call TRBD1 (6 bases). CDR3 length: 15 amino acids. CDR1 and CDR2 (germline): SGHTA, FQGNSA. Trimming pared 5 bases from V and 7 bases from J, leaving 17 bases between. The CDR3 sequence: CASSNLGGAGEKLFF. In nucleotides, the CDR3 is TGTGCCAGCAGCAACCTGGGGGGGGCCGGTGAAAAACTGTTTTTT.

The CDR3, as DNA: TGTGCCAGCAGTTATGGTCCCGGCTCATACAATGAGCAGTTCTTC. Its translation: CASSYGPGSYNEQFF. This chain links TRBV6-6 with TRBJ2-1; D is unclear. The CDR3 runs 15 residues. Germline CDR1 MNHNY, CDR2 SVGAGI (reference sequence). The V end lost 3 bases, the J end lost 4 bases, and 13 bases lay between the germline ends.

This clonotype has ten or more counts. The genes are TRBV3-1 and TRBJ2-3, with D hard to call. Germline loops: CDR1 LGHDT, CDR2 YNNKEL (reference sequence). Trimming cost V 1 base and J 5 bases, with 13 bases left between them. This CDR3 has 15 residues. The CDR3 is CASSQGFLPKDTQYF. The CDR3 DNA sequence: TGTGCCAGCAGCCAAGGATTTCTACCGAAAGATACGCAGTATTTT.

Here the CDR3 DNA reads TGTGCCAGCAAGGCAGGGGACAGCTTGACGAATGGCTACACCTTC. This gives the protein CASKAGDSLTNGYTF. The chain couples TRBV2 to TRBJ1-2; 7 nucleotides line up with TRBD1. Per the germline V gene, CDR1 is SNHLY and CDR2 is FYNNEI. V was pared by 7 bases and J by 6 bases, with 14 bases of the junction left unmatched. This CDR3 is built from 15 residues.

This clonotype was counted between two and nine times. The V gene is TRBV29-1, the J gene TRBJ2-1; no reliable D call. CDR3 length equals 10 residues. Germline V lookup: CDR1 SQVTM, CDR2 ANQGSEA. With 4 bases removed from V and 10 bases from J, the gap between germline ends came to 8 bases. The CDR3 region has the DNA TGCAGCGTTGTCAGGCAGGAGCAGTTCTTC. Encoded protein: CSVVRQEQFF.

This chain uses TRBV7-9 with TRBJ1-2; no clear D. V dropped 1 base and J dropped 8 bases, with 17 bases sitting between them. Germline-derived CDR1 and CDR2 are SEHNR and FQNEAQ (reference sequence). There are 15 residues in the CDR3. DNA for the CDR3: TGTGCCAGCAGCTTAGGGGTCTTTGTAGGGAGCGGCTACACCTTC. It translates to CASSLGVFVGSGYTF.

The sample holds a few counts of this clonotype. The chain is built from TRBV16 and TRBJ2-5; D is unresolved. The J call may not be correct, given that the DNA end is closer to TRBJ2-7. Germline V lookup: CDR1 KGHSY, CDR2 FQNENV. This CDR3 has 13 amino acids. CDR3 protein: CASSQRGIHEQYF. For the CDR3, the DNA is TGTGCCAGCAGCCAGAGAGGAATCCACGAGCAGTACTTC.

This clonotype was detected only a few times. The chain uses TRBV9 and TRBJ2-7; D may be TRBD2 (5 bases). The CDR3 length is 14 residues. Trimming cost V 3 bases and J 1 base, with 11 bases left between them. Germline values: CDR1 SGDLS, CDR2 YYNGEE. The CDR3 reads CASSANGESYEQYF. The DNA for the CDR3 is TGTGCCAGCAGCGCCAACGGGGAATCCTACGAGCAGTACTTC.

The CDR3: CASSPGQSLAYEQYF. CDR3 nucleotide sequence: TGTGCCAGCAGCCCGGGACAGAGTCTAGCCTACGAGCAGTACTTC. The chain employs TRBV7-2 and TRBJ2-5; 7 bases fit TRBD1. The DNA end favors TRBJ2-7, so the J call may be wrong. The CDR3 runs to 15 residues. CDR1 is SGHTA and CDR2 is FQGNSA in the germline V gene.

This chain uses TRBV20-1 with TRBJ2-7; tentatively, D is TRBD2 (6 bases). CDR3 size: 13 residues. Germline V gene sequence: CDR1 DFQATT, CDR2 SNEGSKA (reference sequence). V was shortened by 6 bases and J by 1 base, with 13 bases between the two germline ends. The CDR3 loop is CSAPTSRSYEQYF. In DNA form, the CDR3 reads TGCAGTGCGCCGACTAGTCGGTCCTACGAGCAGTACTTC.

This chain uses TRBV27 with TRBJ2-1, with D unresolved. Trimming stripped 3 bases from V and 10 bases from J, with 13 bases between. This CDR3 has 13 residues. The germline V gene encodes CDR1 MNHEY and CDR2 SMNVEV (reference sequence). DNA of the CDR3: TGTGCCAGCAGTTTCCACCGGATGAAAGAGCAGTTCTTC. It is translated as CASSFHRMKEQFF.

The DNA of the CDR3 is TGTGCCAGCAGTTTAAAAGGGGGGACTACCAATGAGCAGTTCTTC. The encoded protein is CASSLKGGTTNEQFF. The rearrangement uses TRBV27 and TRBJ2-1, with a possible D match to TRBD2 (7 bases). V shed 2 bases and J shed 6 bases, with 14 bases lying between them. Germline V gene sequence: CDR1 MNHEY, CDR2 SMNVEV (reference sequence). The CDR3 has 15 residues.

The chain couples TRBV6-4 to TRBJ1-6; 7 bases are a match to TRBD1. CDR3 size: 15 residues. The V gene's germline CDR1 is MRHNA and CDR2 SNTAGT. Losses at the gene ends were 3 bases for V and 7 bases for J; bases not matched to a gene: 6. CDR3 in amino acids: CASSEVGTANSPLHF. The CDR3 DNA follows: TGTGCCAGCAGTGAAGTCGGGACAGCGAATTCACCCCTCCACTTT.